These 5 T cell receptor beta chains were sequenced from one sample in a study of blood T cell repertoires in COVID-19. This table comes from immunoSEQ multiplex PCR, and its TCRdb copy is limited to in-frame clones, with some not included. The table has over 150,000 clones, roughly 85% seen once. The sequenced sample was PBMCs or T cells enriched from blood (not recorded which). The receptors shown here come from a woman between 65 and 79 years old in a cohort exposed to, infected with or recovered from COVID-19 (not recorded which).

In this sample, this clone turned up once. The J gene is TRBJ2-2, the V gene TRBV14; no definite D call. CDR1 is SGHDN and CDR2 is FVKESK in the germline V gene. The CDR3 has 18 residues. V lost 1 base and J 3 bases, leaving 18 bases between the germline ends. The CDR3 bases are TGTGCCAGCAGCCAAGGTGTTTCTTCTTTCGGGTACACCGGGGAGCTGTTTTTT. Translation: CASSQGVSSFGYTGELFF.

In its sample, this clone was seen a few times. This chain uses TRBV19 with TRBJ1-3; 12 bases are a match to TRBD1. V lost 8 bases, J lost 4 bases, and 9 bases stayed unmatched. Per the germline V gene, CDR1 is LNHDA and CDR2 is SQIVND (reference sequence). This CDR3 has 16 residues. The CDR3 region is CASRDRGRGDGNTIYF. For the CDR3, the DNA is TGTGCCAGTCGGGACAGGGGGCGAGGGGACGGAAACACCATATATTTT.

This clone was picked up a small number of times. The chain has TRBV12-5 and TRBJ1-2, with D tentatively TRBD1 (6 bases). V was cut by 7 bases and J by 4 bases, with 16 bases left in between. The CDR3 totals 14 residues. Germline V gene sequence: CDR1 LGHNT, CDR2 FRNRAP. The CDR3 region has the DNA TGTGCTAGTGCCTTGGGGGGGGGCTTCTATGGCTACACCTTC. The encoded protein is CASALGGGFYGYTF. Variable domain in full (rest from reference TRBV12-5 and TRBJ1-2): DARVTQTPRHKVTEMGQEVTMRCQPILGHNTVFWYRQTMMQGLELLAYFRNRAPLDDSGMPKDRFSAEMPDATLATLKIQPSEPRDSAVYFCASALGGGFYGYTFGSGTRLTVV.

The V gene is TRBV21-1, the J gene TRBJ1-4; no DNA check was done on the table's D call, TRBD1. TRBV21-1 is described as a pseudogene. The CDR3 sequence is 13 residues long. The CDR3 spells CASRTVDNEKLFF. Written as DNA, the CDR3 is TGTGCCAGCCGGACAGTTGATAATGAAAAACTGTTTTTT.

This clone was picked up a small number of times. The CDR3 bases are TGTGCCAGTAGTCCCTGGACAGGAGTGGGTACCTTC. The encoded protein is CASSPWTGVGTF. The rearrangement uses TRBV19 and TRBJ1-2; 7 nucleotides align to TRBD1. V trimming: 5 bases; J trimming: 14 bases; junction bases outside the gene matches: 11. Germline-derived CDR1 and CDR2 are LNHDA and SQIVND (reference sequence). CDR3 length: 12 residues.